The clone carrying this TCR beta chain was recorded at least ten times. Germline CDR1 GTSNPN, CDR2 SVGIG (reference sequence). V gave up 1 base and J gave up 9 bases; unmatched junction bases: 8. This CDR3 has 14 residues. TCRdb used MiXCR to reprocess the RACE reads, holding one entry per CDR3 protein. The sample lists roughly 64,000 distinct CDR3 sequences, about 10% occurring once. This entry belongs to a study of human T cells and chemical hapten exposure. Time point in this sample: pre-sensitization, week 0. Treatment meaning: therapeutic diphenylcyclopropenone sensitization with weekly scalp DPC.

This receptor was identified in a woman between 35 and 50 years old with alopecia areata. Some clones in this sample may be carry-over from other donors' samples. The sample was whole blood, taken in connection with sensitization to the hapten diphenylcyclopropenone (DPC). The chain joins TRBV30 to TRBJ1-4, with TRBD1 identical over 7 bases. CDR3 DNA sequence: TGTGCCTGGAGTGACGGGCAGGGGGGAAAAAAACTGTTTTTT. Residues: CAWSDGQGGKKLFF. Full variable domain (outside the CDR3, taken from reference TRBV30 and TRBJ1-4): SQTIHQWPATLVQPVGSPLSLECTVEGTSNPNLYWYRQAAGRGLQLLFYSVGIGQISSEVPQNLSASRPQDRQFILSSKKLLLSDSGFYLCAWSDGQGGKKLFFGSGTQLSVL.